This paragraph covers one TCR beta chain sequence. The entry originates in a study of T cells in localized non-small cell lung cancer. Some clones are missing from TCRdb's copy, which holds only in-frame ones; the method was immunoSEQ multiplex PCR. The data contain some 15,000 clones, approximately 85% of them singletons. The source material was peripheral blood, sampled before any cancer treatment. This sequence originates from a woman aged 35 to 75 with stage I lung adenocarcinoma.

CDR3 in amino acids: CASSPRDYGYQPQHF. The DNA for the CDR3 is TGTGCCAGCAGCCCCCGGGACTACGGATATCAGCCCCAGCATTTT. The gene calls are TRBV5-8 and TRBJ1-5; tentatively, D is TRBD1 (5 bases). This CDR3 has 15 amino acids. Germline V lookup: CDR1 SGHTS, CDR2 YDEGEE. V lost 4 bases to trimming and J lost 5 bases, with 16 bases between them.